Below are 10 T cell receptor beta chains sequenced from a single sample in a study of blood T cell repertoires in COVID-19 (dated by TCRdb to the early 2020s). Library generation was performed with the immunoSEQ multiplex PCR assay. In its TCRdb copy, this immuneACCESS table keeps in-frame sequences only and misses some clones. Where compared with another copy, unresolved V genes explain less than half of these, and the others have no known cause. This sample lists 500,000 or so clones; about 85% were detected once. The ten most abundant clones make up roughly 0.7% of the sample. The specimen sequenced was PBMCs or T cells enriched from blood (not recorded which). Source of these receptors: a woman between 18 and 30 years old who had recovered from COVID-19.

The chain carries TRBV12-3 or TRBV12-4 and TRBJ2-7; D is undetermined. There are 13 residues in the CDR3. Deletions cut 1 base from V and 3 bases from J, with 7 bases between. The DNA of the CDR3 is TGTGCCAGCAGTTTAGTGGGCAGCTACGAGCAGTACTTC. Translating gives CASSLVGSYEQYF.

This chain connects TRBV19 to TRBJ2-5; D remains unclear. CDR1 is LNHDA, CDR2 SQIVND, per germline (reference sequence). The CDR3 consists of 14 residues. V lost 3 bases, J lost 1 base, and 9 bases lay in between. The CDR3 protein is CASSIMSSQETQYF. The CDR3 region has the DNA TGTGCCAGTAGTATCATGAGTAGCCAAGAGACCCAGTACTTC.

This chain links TRBV4-2 with TRBJ1-2, with no clear D. The germline gives CDR1 LGHNA, CDR2 YNFKEQ. V was cut by 1 base and J by 5 bases, with 14 bases left in between. This CDR3 is 15 amino acids long. The CDR3 here is CASSQGLLASYGYTF. The CDR3, as DNA: TGTGCCAGCAGCCAAGGACTTTTGGCCTCTTATGGCTACACCTTC.

This clone was recorded once. V is TRBV6-1 and J is TRBJ1-2; D is undetermined. Germline V gene sequence: CDR1 MNHNS, CDR2 SASEGT. V was shortened by 1 base and J by 2 bases, with 11 bases between the two germline ends. CDR3 size: 15 residues. Here the CDR3 DNA reads TGTGCCAGCAGTGAAGACTTAATTCCAAACTATGGCTACACCTTC. Translating it yields CASSEDLIPNYGYTF.

The sample holds one count of this clone. The CDR3 DNA follows: TGTGCCAGCAGCTATAAGGTCAGCGGGGGGGCCTACGAGCAGTACTTC. Protein: CASSYKVSGGAYEQYF. The V and J genes are TRBV7-2 and TRBJ2-7; 10 bases align to TRBD2. Germline CDR1 and CDR2: SGHTA and FQGNSA. The junction had 8 bases not matched to a gene; V was cut back by 4 bases and J by 2 bases. This CDR3 is built from 16 residues.

The chain has TRBV24-1 and TRBJ2-5, with D possibly being TRBD2 (6 bases). The CDR3 runs 15 residues. V was shortened by 7 bases and J by 5 bases, with 19 bases between the two germline ends. Germline V gene lookup returns CDR1 KGHDR and CDR2 SFDVKD. Here the CDR3 reads CATSPRVGGSETQYF. The CDR3 region has the DNA TGTGCCACCAGCCCCCGGGTCGGGGGATCGGAGACCCAGTACTTC.

The chain uses TRBV25-1 and TRBJ1-2; D ambiguous. Germline V lookup: CDR1 MGHDK, CDR2 SYGVNS. The V gene lost 3 bases and the J gene lost 5 bases, with 13 bases spanning the gap. This CDR3 spans 14 amino acids. The CDR3 spells CASSDYSNRYGYTF. The CDR3 DNA sequence: TGTGCCAGCAGTGACTACTCCAACCGGTATGGCTACACCTTC.

V is TRBV7-9 and J is TRBJ1-2, with D possibly matching TRBD1 (5 bases). CDR1 is SEHNR, CDR2 FQNEAQ, per germline (reference sequence). V was shortened by 3 bases and J by 6 bases, with 17 bases between the two germline ends. The CDR3 covers 15 residues. The CDR3 region has the DNA TGTGCCAGCAGCTTCATGGGGGGTATTGATGATGGCTACACCTTC. It specifies CASSFMGGIDDGYTF.

The V and J genes are TRBV6-5 and TRBJ2-7, with 7 bases identical to TRBD1. This CDR3 contains 15 residues. Germline values: CDR1 MNHEY, CDR2 SVGAGI. Trimming cost V 2 bases and J 2 bases; bases outside gene matches: 6. The CDR3 protein is CASSYRGRSAYEQYF. In nucleotides, the CDR3 is TGTGCCAGCAGTTACAGGGGGCGGTCAGCCTACGAGCAGTACTTC.

The rearrangement joins TRBV24-1 to TRBJ2-3; a possible D gene is TRBD1 (6 bases). The CDR3 totals 16 residues. The ends were cut back, 4 bases at V and 0 bases at J, with 13 bases in the middle. Germline values: CDR1 KGHDR, CDR2 SFDVKD. The DNA of the CDR3 is TGTGCCACCAGTGACTACAGGGATTCTAGCACAGATACGCAGTATTTT. Protein sequence: CATSDYRDSSTDTQYF.